In its sample, the clone carrying this TCR beta chain was seen a few times. This sample was included in a study of CD4+ T cells in melanoma. Germline V gene data show CDR1 as KGHSH and CDR2 as LQKENI. J was trimmed by 4 bases and V by 3 bases; bases with no gene match: 11. CDR3 length: 17 residues. Here immunoSEQ multiplex PCR was the method, and the copy in TCRdb shows in-frame clones only, minus some. The table has approximately 9,500 clones, about 68% seen once. The receptor comes from a human donor with melanoma. The gene calls are TRBV18 and TRBJ1-3, with 8 bases lining up with TRBD1. The sample taken for sequencing was cells from a culture (not recorded whether cultured in vitro). The CDR3 DNA sequence: TGTGCCAGCTCACCGATTGGGACAGGAAAAGGGGGAAACACCATATATTTT. It encodes CASSPIGTGKGGNTIYF.